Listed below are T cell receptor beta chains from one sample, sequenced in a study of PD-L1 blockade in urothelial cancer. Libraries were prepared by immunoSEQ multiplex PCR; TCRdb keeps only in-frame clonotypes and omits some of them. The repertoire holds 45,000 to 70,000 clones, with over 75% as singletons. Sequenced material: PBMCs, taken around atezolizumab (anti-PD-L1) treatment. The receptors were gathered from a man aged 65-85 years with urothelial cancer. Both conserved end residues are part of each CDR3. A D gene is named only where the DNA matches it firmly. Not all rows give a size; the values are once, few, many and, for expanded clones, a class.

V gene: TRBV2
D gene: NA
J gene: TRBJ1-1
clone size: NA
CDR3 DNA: TGTGCCAGCAGTCCTATGAACACTGAAGCTTTCTTT
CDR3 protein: CASSPMNTEAFF

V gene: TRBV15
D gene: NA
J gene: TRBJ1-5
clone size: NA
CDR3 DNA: TGTGCCACCAGCAGAGATCCGGGGGGGGCTCAGCCCCAGCATTTT
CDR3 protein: CATSRDPGGAQPQHF

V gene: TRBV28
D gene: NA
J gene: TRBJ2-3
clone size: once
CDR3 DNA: TGTGCCAGCAGTTTAGTTGTAGGGGTCAGATACGCGTATTTT
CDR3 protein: CASSLVVGVRYAYF

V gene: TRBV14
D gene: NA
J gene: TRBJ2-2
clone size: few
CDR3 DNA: TGTGCCAGCAGCCACGGCGGAGTGTCGAACACCGGGGAGCTGTTTTTT
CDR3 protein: CASSHGGVSNTGELFF

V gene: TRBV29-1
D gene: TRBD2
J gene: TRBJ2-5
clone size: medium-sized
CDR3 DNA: TGCAGCGTTGTGCGGCCTAGCGGGTTCCAAGAGACCCAGTACTTC
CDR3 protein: CSVVRPSGFQETQYF

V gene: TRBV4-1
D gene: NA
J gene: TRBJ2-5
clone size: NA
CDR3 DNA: TGCGCCAGCAGCCAAGAATGGGAGGAGGGGCGATGGGAGACCCAGTACTTC
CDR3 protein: CASSQEWEEGRWETQYF

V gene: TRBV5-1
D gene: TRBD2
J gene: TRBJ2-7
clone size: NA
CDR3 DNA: TGCGCCAGCAGCTTGGGGACTAGCGCTACTCCTTACGAGCAGTACTTC
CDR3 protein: CASSLGTSATPYEQYF

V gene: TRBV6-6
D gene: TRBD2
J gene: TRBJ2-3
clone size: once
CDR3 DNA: TGTGCCAGCACCCTCCCCGGGGGGGCAGATACGCAGTATTTT
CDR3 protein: CASTLPGGADTQYF

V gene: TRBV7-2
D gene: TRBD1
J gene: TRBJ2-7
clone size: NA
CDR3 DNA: TGTGCCAGCAGCTTAGAAGGGACAGACTACGAGCAGTACTTC
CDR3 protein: CASSLEGTDYEQYF

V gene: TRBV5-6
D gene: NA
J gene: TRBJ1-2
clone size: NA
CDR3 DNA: TGTGCCAGCAGCTTGGAGGGGGGCTACACCTTC
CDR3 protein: CASSLEGGYTF

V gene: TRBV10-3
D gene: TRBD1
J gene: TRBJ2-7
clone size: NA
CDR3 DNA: TGTGCCATCCAGGATGGCGGACAGGGAGTTTACGAGCAGTACTTC
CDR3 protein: CAIQDGGQGVYEQYF

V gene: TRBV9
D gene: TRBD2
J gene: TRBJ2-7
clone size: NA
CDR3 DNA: TGTGCCAGCAGCGTAAGGACTAGCGGGACCCCGTACTTC
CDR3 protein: CASSVRTSGTPYF

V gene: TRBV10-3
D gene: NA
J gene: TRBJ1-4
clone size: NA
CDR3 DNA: TGTGCCATCAGTGAGCCGGGAGAAAAACTGTTTTTT
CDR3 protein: CAISEPGEKLFF

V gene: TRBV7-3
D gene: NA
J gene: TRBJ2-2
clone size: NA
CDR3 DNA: TGTGCCAGCAGCCCCTCTGGAGGAAGGAACACCGGGGAGCTGTTTTTT
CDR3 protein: CASSPSGGRNTGELFF

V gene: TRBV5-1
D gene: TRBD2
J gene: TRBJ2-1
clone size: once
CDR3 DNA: TGCGCCACAGCCGGGACTAGCGGCCACAATGAGCAGTTCTTC
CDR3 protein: CATAGTSGHNEQFF

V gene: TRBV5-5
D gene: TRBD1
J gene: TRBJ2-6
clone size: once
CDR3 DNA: TGTGCCAGCAGCTCTATAGGGGGACAGGCCTCTGGGGCCAACGTCCTGACTTTC
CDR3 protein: CASSSIGGQASGANVLTF

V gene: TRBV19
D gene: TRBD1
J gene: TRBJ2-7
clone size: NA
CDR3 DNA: TGTGCCAGCGCCGCCTCTACAGGGGGCAACGAGCAGTACTTC
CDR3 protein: CASAASTGGNEQYF

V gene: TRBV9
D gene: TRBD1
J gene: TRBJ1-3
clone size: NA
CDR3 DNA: TGTGCCAGCAGCCTTCGACAGGGGGACGGAAACACCATATATTTT
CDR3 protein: CASSLRQGDGNTIYF

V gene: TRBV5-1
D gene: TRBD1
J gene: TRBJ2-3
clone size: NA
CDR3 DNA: TGCGCCAGCACGGGACAGCCTAGCACAGATACGCAGTATTTT
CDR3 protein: CASTGQPSTDTQYF

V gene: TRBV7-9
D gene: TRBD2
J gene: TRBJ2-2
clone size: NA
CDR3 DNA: TGTGCCAGCAGCCCTACTAGCGGGGCCCACACCGGGGAGCTGTTTTTT
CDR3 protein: CASSPTSGAHTGELFF

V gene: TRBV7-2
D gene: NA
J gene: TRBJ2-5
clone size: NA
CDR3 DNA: TGTGCCAGCAGCCCAGGGACTGATCCTGCCCAGACCCAGTACTTC
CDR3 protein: CASSPGTDPAQTQYF

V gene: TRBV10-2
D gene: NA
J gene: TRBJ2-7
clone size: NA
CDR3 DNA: TGCGCCAGCAGTGATTTGGGGGCCTTGAAGTACGAGCAGTACTTC
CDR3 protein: CASSDLGALKYEQYF

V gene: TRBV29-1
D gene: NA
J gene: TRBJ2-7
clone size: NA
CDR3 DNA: TGCAGCGTTGGAGGGATCCCCATCTACGAGCAGTACTTC
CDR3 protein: CSVGGIPIYEQYF

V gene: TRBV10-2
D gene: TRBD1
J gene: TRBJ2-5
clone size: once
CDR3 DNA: TGCGCCAGCATGTTAGGGGACAGGGGAGAGACCCAGTACTTC
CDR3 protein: CASMLGDRGETQYF

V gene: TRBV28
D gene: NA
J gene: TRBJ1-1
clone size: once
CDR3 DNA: TGTGCCAGCAGTTTATCACCTAGTGGGACTGAAGCTTTCTTT
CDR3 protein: CASSLSPSGTEAFF

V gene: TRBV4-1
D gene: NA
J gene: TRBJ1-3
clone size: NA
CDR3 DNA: TGCGCCAGCAGCCAAGAAATAGGGGCCCGTTCTGGAAACACCATATATTTT
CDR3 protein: CASSQEIGARSGNTIYF

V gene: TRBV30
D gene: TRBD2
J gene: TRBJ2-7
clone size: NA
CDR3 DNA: TGTGCCTCCCGGGACTATGAGGAGCAGTACTTC
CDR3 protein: CASRDYEEQYF

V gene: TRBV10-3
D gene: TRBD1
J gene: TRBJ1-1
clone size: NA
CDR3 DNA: TGTGCCATCAGGGGACAGGGGGACACTGAAGCTTTCTTT
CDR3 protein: CAIRGQGDTEAFF

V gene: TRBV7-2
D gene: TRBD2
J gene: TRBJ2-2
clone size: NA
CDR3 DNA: TGTGCCAGCAGCCGCACGTCGAGCGGGAAAGGGGAGCTGTTTTTT
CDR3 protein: CASSRTSSGKGELFF

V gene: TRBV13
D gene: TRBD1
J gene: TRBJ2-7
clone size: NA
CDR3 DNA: TGTGCCAGCAGCTACGGGACAGGGGTTTCCTACGAGCAGTACTTC
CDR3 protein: CASSYGTGVSYEQYF

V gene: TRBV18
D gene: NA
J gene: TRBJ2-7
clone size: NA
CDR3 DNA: TGTGCCAGCTCACCCTCCCTCCCGAGCGAGCAGTACTTC
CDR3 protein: CASSPSLPSEQYF

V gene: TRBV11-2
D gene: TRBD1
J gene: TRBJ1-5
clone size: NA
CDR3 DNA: TGTGCCAGCAGGGGACAGGGTTTATGGCAGCCCCAGCATTTT
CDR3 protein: CASRGQGLWQPQHF

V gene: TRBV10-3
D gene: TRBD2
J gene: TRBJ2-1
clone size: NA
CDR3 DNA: TGTGCCATCAGTGAGTCGGCGGGAGGACCAAATGAGCAGTTCTTC
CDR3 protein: CAISESAGGPNEQFF

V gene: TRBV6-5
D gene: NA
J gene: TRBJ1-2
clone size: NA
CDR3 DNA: TGTGCCAGCCGCGACGGAGTGGCCTATGGCTACACCTTC
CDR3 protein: CASRDGVAYGYTF

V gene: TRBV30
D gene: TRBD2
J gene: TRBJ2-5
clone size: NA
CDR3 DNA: TGTGCCTGGAGTTCGGGACTAGCGGCTCAAGAGACCCAGTACTTC
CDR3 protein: CAWSSGLAAQETQYF

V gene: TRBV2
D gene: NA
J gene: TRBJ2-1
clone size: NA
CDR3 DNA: TGTGCCAGCAGGGCGGATTACAATGAGCAGTTCTTC
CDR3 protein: CASRADYNEQFF

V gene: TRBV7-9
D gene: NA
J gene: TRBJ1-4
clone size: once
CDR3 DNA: TGTGCCAGCAGCCACGAGGGGGATCCAGGAGGTGAAAAACTGTTTTTT
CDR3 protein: CASSHEGDPGGEKLFF

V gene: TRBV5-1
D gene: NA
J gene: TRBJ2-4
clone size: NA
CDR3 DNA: TGCGCCAGCAGTGCACCAGGGAATTTAGCCAAAAACATTCAGTACTTC
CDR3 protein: CASSAPGNLAKNIQYF